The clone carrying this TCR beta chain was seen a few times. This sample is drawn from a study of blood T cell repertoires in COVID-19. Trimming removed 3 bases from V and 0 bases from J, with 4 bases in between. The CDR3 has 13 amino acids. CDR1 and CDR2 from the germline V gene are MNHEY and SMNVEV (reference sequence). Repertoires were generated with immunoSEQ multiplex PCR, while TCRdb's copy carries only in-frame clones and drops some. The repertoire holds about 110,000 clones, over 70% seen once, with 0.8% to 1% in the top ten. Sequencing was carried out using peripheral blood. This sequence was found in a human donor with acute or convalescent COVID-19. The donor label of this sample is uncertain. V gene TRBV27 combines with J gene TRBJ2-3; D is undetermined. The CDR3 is CASSFYSTDTQYF. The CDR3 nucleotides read TGTGCCAGCAGTTTCTATAGCACAGATACGCAGTATTTT.